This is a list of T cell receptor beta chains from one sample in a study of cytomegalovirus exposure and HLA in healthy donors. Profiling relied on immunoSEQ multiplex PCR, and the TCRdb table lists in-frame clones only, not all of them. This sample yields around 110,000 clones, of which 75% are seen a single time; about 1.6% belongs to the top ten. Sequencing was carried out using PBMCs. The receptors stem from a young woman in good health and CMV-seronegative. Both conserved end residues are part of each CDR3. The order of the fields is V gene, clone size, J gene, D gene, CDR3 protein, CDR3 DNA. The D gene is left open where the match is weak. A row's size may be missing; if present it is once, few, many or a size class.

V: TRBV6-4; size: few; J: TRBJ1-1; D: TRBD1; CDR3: CASSHRTGGGEAFF; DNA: TGTGCCAGCAGTCACCGGACAGGGGGTGGTGAAGCTTTCTTT
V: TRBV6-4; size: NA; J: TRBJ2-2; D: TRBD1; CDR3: CASRIQGASGELFF; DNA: TGTGCCAGCAGAATACAGGGGGCGTCCGGGGAGCTGTTTTTT
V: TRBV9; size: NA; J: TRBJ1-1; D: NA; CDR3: CASSVELGNTEAFF; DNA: TGTGCCAGCAGCGTAGAGCTGGGCAACACTGAAGCTTTCTTT
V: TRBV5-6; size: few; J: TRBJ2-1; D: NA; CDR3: CASSYDRYNEQFF; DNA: TGTGCCAGCAGCTACGACAGATACAATGAGCAGTTCTTC
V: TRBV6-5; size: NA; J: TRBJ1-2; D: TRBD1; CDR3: CATQDRGGYTF; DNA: TGTGCCACCCAAGACAGGGGCGGCTACACCTTC
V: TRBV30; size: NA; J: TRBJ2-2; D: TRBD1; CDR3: CAWDEDRRTGELFF; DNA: TGTGCCTGGGACGAGGACAGGAGGACCGGGGAGCTGTTTTTT
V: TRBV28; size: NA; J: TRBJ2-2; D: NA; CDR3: CASSPLGAGGNTGELFF; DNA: TGTGCCAGCAGTCCCCTAGGGGCCGGTGGAAACACCGGGGAGCTGTTTTTT
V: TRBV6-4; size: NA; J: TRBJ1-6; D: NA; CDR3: CASSSSYNSPLHF; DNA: TGTGCCAGCAGCAGCTCCTATAATTCACCCCTCCACTTT
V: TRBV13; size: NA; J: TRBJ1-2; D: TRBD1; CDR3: CASSSARDRVRWPQYYGYTF; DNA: TGTGCCAGCAGCTCGGCCCGGGACAGGGTAAGATGGCCCCAATACTATGGCTACACCTTC
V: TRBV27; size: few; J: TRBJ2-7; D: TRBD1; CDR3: CASSLRTGWPYEQYF; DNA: TGTGCCAGCAGTTTGAGGACAGGGTGGCCCTACGAGCAGTACTTC
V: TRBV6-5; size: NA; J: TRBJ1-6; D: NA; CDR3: CASRRGAFNSPLHF; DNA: TGTGCCAGCAGACGGGGTGCCTTCAATTCACCCCTCCACTTT
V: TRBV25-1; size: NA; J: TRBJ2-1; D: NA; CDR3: CASSDSGAIRDNEQFF; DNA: TGTGCCAGCAGTGATAGTGGGGCTATAAGGGACAATGAGCAGTTCTTC
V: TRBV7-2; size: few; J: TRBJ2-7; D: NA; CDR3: CASSRRTESSYEQYF; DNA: TGTGCCAGCAGTCGTAGGACAGAAAGCTCCTACGAGCAGTACTTC
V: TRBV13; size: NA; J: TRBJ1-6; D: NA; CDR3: CASSLGRALYF; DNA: TGTGCCAGCAGCTTAGGAAGAGCCCTCTACTTT
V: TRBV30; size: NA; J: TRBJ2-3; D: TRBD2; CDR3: CASSSGGPVTDTQYF; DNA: TGTGCCTCTTCTAGCGGGGGCCCTGTCACAGATACGCAGTATTTT
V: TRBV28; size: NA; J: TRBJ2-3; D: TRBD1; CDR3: CASSTNLAFRGQTDTQYF; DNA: TGTGCCAGCAGCACTAATTTGGCCTTCAGGGGGCAGACAGATACGCAGTATTTT
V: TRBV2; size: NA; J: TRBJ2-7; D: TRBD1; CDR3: CASSGQGPYEQYF; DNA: TGTGCCAGCAGTGGACAGGGACCCTACGAGCAGTACTTC
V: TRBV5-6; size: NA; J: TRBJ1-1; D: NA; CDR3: CASSPDPLGTEAFF; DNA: TGTGCCAGCAGCCCCGATCCCCTCGGGACTGAAGCTTTCTTT
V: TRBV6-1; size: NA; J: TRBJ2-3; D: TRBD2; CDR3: CASTASGGFTDTQYF; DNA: TGTGCCAGCACTGCTAGCGGGGGGTTCACAGATACGCAGTATTTT
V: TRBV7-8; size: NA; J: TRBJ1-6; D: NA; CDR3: CASSSGVHYNSPLHF; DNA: TGTGCCAGCAGCTCGGGGGTACACTATAATTCACCCCTCCACTTT
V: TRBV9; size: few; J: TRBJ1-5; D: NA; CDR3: CASSPGEGLSNQPQHF; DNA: TGTGCCAGCAGCCCCGGGGAGGGACTTAGCAATCAGCCCCAGCATTTT
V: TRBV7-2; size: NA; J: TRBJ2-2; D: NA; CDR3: CASSLTQTGELFF; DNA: TGTGCCAGCAGCTTGACTCAGACCGGGGAGCTGTTTTTT
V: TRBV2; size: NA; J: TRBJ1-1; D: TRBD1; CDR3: CASWDSLNTEAFF; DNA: TGTGCCAGCTGGGACAGCTTGAACACTGAAGCTTTCTTT
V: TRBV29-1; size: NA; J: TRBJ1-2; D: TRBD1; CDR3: CSETGPNYGYTF; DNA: TGCAGCGAGACAGGGCCGAACTATGGCTACACCTTC
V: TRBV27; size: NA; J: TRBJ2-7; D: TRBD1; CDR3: CASSFGLGDRVYEQYF; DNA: TGTGCCAGCAGTTTCGGGCTTGGGGACAGGGTGTACGAGCAGTACTTC
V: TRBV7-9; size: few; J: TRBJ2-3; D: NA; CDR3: CASSLVGDTQYF; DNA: TGTGCCAGCAGCTTAGTCGGAGATACGCAGTATTTT
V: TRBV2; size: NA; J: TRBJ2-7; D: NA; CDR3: CASTGHREGTEQYF; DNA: TGTGCCAGCACCGGACACAGGGAGGGGACCGAGCAGTACTTC
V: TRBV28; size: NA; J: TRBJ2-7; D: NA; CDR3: CASSLPQGRDYEQYF; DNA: TGTGCCAGCAGTCTACCGCAGGGGAGAGACTACGAGCAGTACTTC
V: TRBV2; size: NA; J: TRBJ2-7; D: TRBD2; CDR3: CASSKGLAGSYEQYF; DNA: TGTGCCAGCAGCAAAGGACTAGCGGGCTCCTACGAGCAGTACTTC
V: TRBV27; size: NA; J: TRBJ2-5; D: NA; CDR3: CASRGSEAQYF; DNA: TGTGCCAGCAGGGGATCGGAGGCCCAGTACTTC
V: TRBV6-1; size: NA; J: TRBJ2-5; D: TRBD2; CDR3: CASSVGLAGLPETQYF; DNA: TGTGCCAGCAGTGTCGGACTAGCGGGGCTCCCAGAGACCCAGTACTTC
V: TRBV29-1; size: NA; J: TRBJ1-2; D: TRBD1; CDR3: CSVWTGGEAYGYTF; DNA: TGCAGCGTTTGGACAGGGGGCGAGGCATATGGCTACACCTTC
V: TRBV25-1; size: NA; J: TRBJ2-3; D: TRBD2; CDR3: CASGSGASTDTQYF; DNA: TGTGCCAGCGGTAGCGGGGCTAGCACAGATACGCAGTATTTT
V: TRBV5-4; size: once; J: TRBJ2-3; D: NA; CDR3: CASSWTPSTDTQYF; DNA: TGTGCCAGCAGCTGGACTCCTAGCACAGATACGCAGTATTTT
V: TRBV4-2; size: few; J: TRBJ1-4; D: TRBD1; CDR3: CASSQAMGQGDEKLFF; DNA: TGTGCCAGCAGCCAAGCTATGGGACAGGGGGATGAAAAACTGTTTTTT
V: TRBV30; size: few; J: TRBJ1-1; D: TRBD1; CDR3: CAWRTPGQAPVNTEAFF; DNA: TGTGCCTGGAGGACGCCGGGACAGGCGCCTGTGAACACTGAAGCTTTCTTT
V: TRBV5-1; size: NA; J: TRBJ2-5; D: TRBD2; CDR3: CASSLGAGGPGETQYF; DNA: TGCGCCAGCAGCTTGGGAGCGGGGGGGCCTGGGGAGACCCAGTACTTC
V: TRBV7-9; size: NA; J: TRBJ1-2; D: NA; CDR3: CASSLGRADNYGYTF; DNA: TGTGCCAGCAGCTTAGGCAGGGCGGATAACTATGGCTACACCTTC
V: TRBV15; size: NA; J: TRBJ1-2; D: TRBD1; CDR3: CATSRLRDSGGYTF; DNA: TGTGCCACCAGCAGACTCCGGGACAGTGGCGGCTACACCTTC
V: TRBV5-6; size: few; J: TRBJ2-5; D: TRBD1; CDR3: CASSRDSEETQYF; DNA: TGTGCCAGCAGCAGGGACAGTGAGGAGACCCAGTACTTC
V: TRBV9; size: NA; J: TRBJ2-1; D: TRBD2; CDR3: CASSVVPGGLLNEQFF; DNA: TGTGCCAGCAGCGTAGTTCCGGGGGGGCTTTTGAATGAGCAGTTCTTC
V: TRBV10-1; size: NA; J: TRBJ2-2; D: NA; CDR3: CASSDSNTGELFF; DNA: TGCGCCAGCAGTGACTCGAACACCGGGGAGCTGTTTTTT
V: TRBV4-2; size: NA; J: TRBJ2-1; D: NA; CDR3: CVSSQEEGRGPEQFF; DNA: TGTGTCAGCAGCCAAGAAGAAGGCAGAGGGCCTGAGCAGTTCTTC
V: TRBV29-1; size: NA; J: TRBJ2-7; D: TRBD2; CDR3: CSVSGTSGEQYF; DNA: TGCAGCGTATCCGGGACTAGTGGTGAGCAGTACTTC
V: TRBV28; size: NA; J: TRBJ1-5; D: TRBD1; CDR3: CASGTGTGRPQPQHF; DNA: TGTGCCAGCGGAACCGGGACAGGGAGGCCTCAGCCCCAGCATTTT
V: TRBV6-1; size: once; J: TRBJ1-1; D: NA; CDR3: CASSLTENTEAFF; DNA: TGTGCCAGCAGTCTGACAGAGAACACTGAAGCTTTCTTT
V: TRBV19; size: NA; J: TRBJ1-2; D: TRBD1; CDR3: CASSITPTGGGYGYTF; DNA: TGTGCCAGTAGTATTACCCCTACAGGGGGCGGCTATGGCTACACCTTC
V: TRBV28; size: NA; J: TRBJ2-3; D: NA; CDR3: CASSTRQEGDTQYF; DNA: TGTGCCAGCAGTACACGGCAGGAGGGGGATACGCAGTATTTT
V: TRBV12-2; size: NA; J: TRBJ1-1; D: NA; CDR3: CASPSLGGIGGTEAFF; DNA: TGTGCAAGTCCTTCACTGGGAGGTATCGGGGGCACTGAAGCTTTCTTT
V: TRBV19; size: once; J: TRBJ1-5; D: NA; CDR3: CASSIGPEQPQHF; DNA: TGTGCCAGTAGTATAGGGCCGGAGCAGCCCCAGCATTTT
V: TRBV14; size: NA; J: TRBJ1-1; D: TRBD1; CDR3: CASSPSARGRLNTEAFF; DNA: TGTGCCAGCAGCCCCAGCGCAAGGGGGCGATTGAACACTGAAGCTTTCTTT
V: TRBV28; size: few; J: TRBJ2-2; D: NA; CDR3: CASSSLTEANTGELFF; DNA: TGTGCCAGCAGTTCCCTGACAGAAGCAAACACCGGGGAGCTGTTTTTT